Below, 28 T cell receptor beta chains from the same sample are listed, as sequenced in a study of cytomegalovirus exposure and HLA in healthy donors. It was with 60 Vbeta and 13 Jbeta primers that the PCR ran. Produced via immunoSEQ multiplex PCR; TCRdb's table is partial and in-frame only. There are roughly 120,000 clones in the sample; 81% occur only once, and roughly 2.2% lies in the top ten. Sequencing was done on a sample of PBMCs. These receptors were obtained from a woman in her twenties or thirties in good health and CMV-seronegative.

The sample holds one count of this clone. The chain links TRBV5-1 to TRBJ2-5, with D perhaps matching TRBD1 (5 bases). V lost 2 bases to trimming and J lost 4 bases, with 9 bases between them. Per the germline V gene, CDR1 is SGHRS and CDR2 is YFSETQ. The CDR3 sequence is 13 residues long. The CDR3 coding sequence is TGCGCCAGCAGCTTTGGAACAGGAGAGACCCAGTACTTC. This sequence encodes CASSFGTGETQYF.

The chain is built from TRBV7-9 and TRBJ2-1; TRBD2 is a possible D gene (6 bases). Germline V gene lookup returns CDR1 SEHNR and CDR2 FQNEAQ (reference sequence). Trimming left V 3 bases short and J 0 bases short, with 12 bases between. The CDR3 runs 16 residues. The CDR3 loop reads CASSLGLLSSYNEQFF. DNA of the CDR3: TGTGCCAGCAGCTTGGGACTCTTGAGCTCCTACAATGAGCAGTTCTTC.

The chain couples TRBV10-3 to TRBJ2-5; 10 bases fit TRBD2. The V and J ends lost 4 bases and 3 bases, in that order; junction bases with no gene match: 8. CDR1 is ENHRY, CDR2 SYGVKD, per germline. The CDR3 sequence is 16 residues long. The CDR3, as DNA: TGTGCCATCAGTGGGCACTGGACTAGCGGAGAAGAGACCCAGTACTTC. Its translation is CAISGHWTSGEETQYF.

The chain links TRBV27 to TRBJ1-6; D is perhaps TRBD1 (5 bases). Germline-derived CDR1 and CDR2 are MNHEY and SMNVEV (reference sequence). The CDR3 covers 16 residues. The V and J ends lost 2 bases and 7 bases respectively, with 15 bases between them. This CDR3 reads CASSLPAGRANSPLHF. The CDR3 DNA reads TGTGCCAGCAGTTTACCGGCCGGCAGGGCGAATTCACCCCTCCACTTT.

In this sample, this clone turned up once. The chain combines TRBV27 with TRBJ2-3, with TRBD1 matching 8 bases. Trimming took 5 bases from V and 1 from J; bases not matched to a gene: 5. Germline CDR1 reads MNHEY; CDR2 reads SMNVEV (reference sequence). The CDR3 runs to 15 residues. The CDR3 coding sequence is TGTGCCAGCAGTCCCACGACAGGGGGCACAGATACGCAGTATTTT. Its protein product is CASSPTTGGTDTQYF.

This rearrangement joins TRBV10-1 to TRBJ1-1; TRBD1 is a possible D gene (6 bases). Looked up from germline, CDR1 is WNHNN and CDR2 is SYGVQD (reference sequence). This CDR3 contains 14 residues. Trimming pared 5 bases from V and 1 base from J, leaving 11 bases between. Here the CDR3 DNA reads TGCGCCAGCAGTCGGACAGAATCGAACACTGAAGCTTTCTTT. It encodes CASSRTESNTEAFF.

The J gene is TRBJ1-1, the V gene TRBV6-5; TRBD1 matches at 7 bases. Trimming took 4 bases from V and 3 from J; bases not matched to a gene: 8. Germline CDR1 is MNHEY and CDR2 is SVGAGI. The CDR3 spans 15 residues. As DNA, the CDR3 is TGTGCCAGCAGTTCGACAGGGCTTGGGGACACTGAAGCTTTCTTT. It specifies CASSSTGLGDTEAFF.

The chain recombines TRBV18 with TRBJ2-4; D might be TRBD2 (5 bases). CDR3 length: 16 residues. Germline V gene lookup returns CDR1 KGHSH and CDR2 LQKENI. Trimming removed 3 bases from V and 6 bases from J, with 18 bases in between. The CDR3 DNA is TGTGCCAGCTCACCGGATTCGGGGTCGCTAGGAAACATTCAGTACTTC. Its translation: CASSPDSGSLGNIQYF.

The V gene is TRBV28, the J gene TRBJ1-5, with 7 bases that match TRBD1. V was pared by 6 bases and J by 6 bases, with 11 bases of the junction left unmatched. Per germline, CDR1 MDHEN and CDR2 SYDVKM. The CDR3 covers 15 residues. The CDR3 region is CASSPTGERSQPQHF. CDR3 bases: TGTGCCAGCAGCCCAACAGGGGAAAGGAGTCAGCCCCAGCATTTT.

The genes are TRBV11-1 and TRBJ1-2, with D uncertain. CDR1 and CDR2 (germline): SGHAT, FQDESV (reference sequence). The germline V and J ends were trimmed by 4 bases and 3 bases, with 15 bases remaining between them. The CDR3 contains 15 residues. CDR3 nucleotide sequence: TGTGCCAGCAGCTCTTACGAGGAGGGAGACTATGGCTACACCTTC. Its translation is CASSSYEEGDYGYTF.

The DNA of the CDR3 is TGTGCCATCAGTGAGTCGTGGGGCGCTCCTGGGGATACGCAGTATTTT. This encodes CAISESWGAPGDTQYF. The V and J genes are TRBV10-3 and TRBJ2-3; TRBD1 might be the D (5 bases). The V and J ends lost 0 bases and 6 bases respectively, with 16 bases between them. Germline-derived CDR1 and CDR2 are ENHRY and SYGVKD. This CDR3 is 16 amino acids long.

The chain combines TRBV7-2 with TRBJ2-7; no definite D call. V dropped 2 bases and J dropped 1 base, with 9 bases sitting between them. This CDR3 has 14 residues. CDR1 SGHTA and CDR2 FQGNSA come from the germline V gene. CDR3 DNA sequence: TGTGCCAGCAGCTTAAGGAGTTTATCCTACGAGCAGTACTTC. It encodes CASSLRSLSYEQYF.

The V call is TRBV25-1, the J call TRBJ2-1; 10 nucleotides line up with TRBD2. With 11 bases clipped from V and 7 bases from J, the junction kept 14 bases outside the gene matches. The CDR3 sequence is 15 residues long. Germline CDR1 and CDR2: MGHDK and SYGVNS. The CDR3 loop is CARYHTSGIRNEQFF. The CDR3 DNA reads as TGTGCCCGCTACCACACTAGCGGGATAAGGAATGAGCAGTTCTTC.

V is TRBV5-1 and J is TRBJ2-7; 7 positions match TRBD1. The CDR3 consists of 14 residues. V gave up 4 bases and J gave up 7 bases; unmatched junction bases: 11. The V gene's germline CDR1 is SGHRS and CDR2 YFSETQ. CDR3 loop: CASSERQGAFEQYF. The CDR3 region has the DNA TGCGCCAGCAGCGAGAGACAGGGCGCCTTTGAGCAGTACTTC. Full variable domain (missing parts from reference TRBV5-1 and TRBJ2-7): KAGVTQTPRYLIKTRGQQVTLSCSPISGHRSVSWYQQTPGQGLQFLFEYFSETQRNKGNFPGRFSGRQFSNSRSEMNVSTLELGDSALYLCASSERQGAFEQYFGPGTRLTVT.

This chain uses TRBV7-8 with TRBJ2-7, with 12 positions matching TRBD2. CDR3 length: 17 residues. V shed 0 bases, J shed 5 bases, and the junction held 8 bases outside the gene matches. Germline CDR1 is SGHVS and CDR2 is FQNEAQ. As DNA, the CDR3 is TGTGCCAGCAGCTTAGCGGGGTGGTCTAGCGGGAGGGACGAGCAGTACTTC. Translation: CASSLAGWSSGRDEQYF. The variable domain in full, with the rest retrieved from reference TRBV7-8 and TRBJ2-7, is GAGVSQSPRYKVAKRGQDVALRCDPISGHVSLFWYQQALGQGPEFLTYFQNEAQLDKSGLPSDRFFAERPEGSVSTLKIQRTQQEDSAVYLCASSLAGWSSGRDEQYFGPGTRLTVT.

This sequence joins TRBV7-2 and TRBJ2-7; 7 nucleotides agree with TRBD2. V was pared by 5 bases and J by 6 bases, with 16 bases of the junction left unmatched. CDR3 length equals 16 residues. Germline V CDR1 and CDR2: SGHTA, FQGNSA. The CDR3 region is CASSGGGEGLLREQYF. The CDR3, as DNA: TGTGCCAGCAGCGGGGGGGGTGAAGGCCTCCTACGCGAGCAGTACTTC.

This clone was picked up one time. This chain links TRBV6-5 with TRBJ1-6; possible D gene TRBD1, 6 bases. The germline V gene has CDR1 MNHEY and CDR2 SVGAGI. The CDR3 contains 15 residues. The V end lost 8 bases, the J end lost 6 bases, and 17 bases lay between the germline ends. CDR3: CASGSRGVRNSPLHF. For the CDR3, the DNA is TGTGCCAGCGGCTCCAGGGGAGTTCGTAATTCACCCCTCCACTTT.

The V and J genes are TRBV14 and TRBJ2-3; TRBD2 matches at 9 bases. Trimming at V came to 4 bases and at J to 6 bases, leaving 11 bases not matched to a gene. The CDR3 spans 16 residues. Per germline, CDR1 SGHDN and CDR2 FVKESK. CDR3 in amino acids: CASSPTPGTSKDTQYF. The CDR3 DNA reads as TGTGCCAGCAGCCCCACCCCCGGGACTAGCAAGGATACGCAGTATTTT.

The gene calls are TRBV4-2 and TRBJ1-5; TRBD1 matches 7 bases. This CDR3 region has 15 residues. CDR1 and CDR2 from the germline V gene are LGHNA and YNFKEQ. V lost 4 bases, J lost 7 bases, and 10 bases stayed unmatched. CDR3 DNA sequence: TGTGCCAGCAGCCTAACGACAGGGCCTAGCCAGCCCCAGCATTTT. Its protein product is CASSLTTGPSQPQHF.

The chain is built from TRBV28 and TRBJ1-1; 8 positions match TRBD1. CDR3 length: 15 amino acids. Trimming at V came to 1 base and at J to 4 bases, leaving 5 bases not matched to a gene. In germline, CDR1 is MDHEN, CDR2 SYDVKM. The CDR3 DNA is TGTGCCAGCAGTTTATCGACAGACAGGGGCACTGAAGCTTTCTTT. The encoded protein is CASSLSTDRGTEAFF.

V and J are TRBV23-1 and TRBJ1-1; a possible D gene is TRBD1 (6 bases). TRBV23-1 is known as an ORF, though its function is uncertain. The V and J ends lost 0 bases and 5 bases respectively, with 13 bases between them. The CDR3 extends over 15 amino acids. CDR3 loop: CASSQSSGEKTEAFF. CDR3 nucleotide sequence: TGCGCCAGCAGTCAATCGTCAGGGGAAAAGACTGAAGCTTTCTTT.

Worth noting for this clone: At one end, the junction sequence differs from germline, possibly due to a read error. V gene TRBV7-9 combines with J gene TRBJ2-1, with 9 bases lining up with TRBD1. Germline CDR1 is SEHNR and CDR2 is FQNEAQ (reference sequence). This CDR3 has 16 residues. The CDR3 DNA reads as TGTTCCAGCACCAGCCCCCGGGACAGGGTATACAATGAGCAGTTCTTC. This codes for CSSTSPRDRVYNEQFF. Combining the CDR3 with reference TRBV7-9 and TRBJ2-1 gives the whole variable domain DTGVSQNPRHKITKRGQNVTFRCDPISEHNRLYWYRQTLGQGPEFLTYFQNEAQLEKSRLLSDRFSAERPKGSFSTLEIQRTEQGDSAMYLCSSTSPRDRVYNEQFFGPGTRLTVL.

This clone was observed a handful of times. This chain links TRBV30 with TRBJ2-7; 12 nucleotides match TRBD2. The CDR3 covers 14 residues. The V gene's germline CDR1 is GTSNPN and CDR2 SVGIG (reference sequence). The V gene end was trimmed by 2 bases and the J gene end by 6 bases; junction bases not matched to a gene: 5. In DNA, the CDR3 is TGTGCCTGGAGTCCGGGACTAGCGGGTTTCGAGCAGTACTTC. As protein: CAWSPGLAGFEQYF.

J is TRBJ1-1 and V is TRBV19, with D unclear. The CDR3 loop spans 14 amino acids. Germline-derived CDR1 and CDR2 are LNHDA and SQIVND (reference sequence). V lost 7 bases to trimming and J lost 1 base, with 13 bases between them. The DNA of the CDR3 is TGTGCCAGTAAGGGAGGGTCCTGGAACACTGAAGCTTTCTTT. Protein: CASKGGSWNTEAFF.

V usage is TRBV18 and J usage is TRBJ2-1; D perhaps matches TRBD2 (6 bases). V lost 2 bases and J 9 bases, leaving 14 bases between the germline ends. The CDR3 is made up of 14 amino acids. Germline V gene data show CDR1 as KGHSH and CDR2 as LQKENI. This CDR3 is CASSPAAGKGEQFF. The CDR3 bases are TGTGCCAGCTCACCAGCGGCGGGGAAAGGTGAGCAGTTCTTC. Full variable domain (missing parts from reference TRBV18 and TRBJ2-1): NAGVMQNPRHLVRRRGQEARLRCSPMKGHSHVYWYRQLPEEGLKFMVYLQKENIIDESGMPKERFSAEFPKEGPSILRIQQVVRGDSAAYFCASSPAAGKGEQFFGPGTRLTVL.

The chain recombines TRBV5-1 with TRBJ2-1; D is unresolved. This CDR3 spans 14 amino acids. Germline values: CDR1 SGHRS, CDR2 YFSETQ. The V end lost 1 base, the J end lost 2 bases, and 7 bases lay between the germline ends. The CDR3 nucleotides are TGCGCCAGCAGCTTGACAGAAACCTACAATGAGCAGTTCTTC. It translates to CASSLTETYNEQFF.

V is TRBV6-1 and J is TRBJ2-5; 10 bases match TRBD2. The tail of the sequence fits TRBJ2-7 better, so the J call may be wrong. Germline V gene sequence: CDR1 MNHNS, CDR2 SASEGT. The CDR3 contains 14 residues. The CDR3 reads CASASGSVSYEQYF. For the CDR3, the DNA is TGTGCCAGCGCTAGCGGGAGTGTCTCCTACGAGCAGTACTTC.

The V and J genes are TRBV5-1 and TRBJ2-1, with a weak D call TRBD2 (6 bases). The CDR3 runs 13 residues. The germline CDR1 and CDR2 sequences are SGHRS and YFSETQ. Trimming stripped 4 bases from V and 10 bases from J, with 15 bases between. The CDR3 DNA reads as TGCGCCAGCAGCGTTCGGAGGGCCAGCGAGCAGTTCTTC. This translates into CASSVRRASEQFF.